Presented here are 20 T cell receptor beta chains from one specimen sequenced in a study of PD-1 blockade in classical Hodgkin lymphoma. Only in-frame clones appear in the TCRdb table, and some are missing; sequencing was by immunoSEQ multiplex PCR. The data show approximately 28,000 clones, with 70% to 80% seen just once and over 2% held by the top ten. Each patient's relapse followed autologous stem cell transplantation, and brentuximab vedotin exposure varied. By magnetic negative selection, CD4+ T cells were purified from thawed PBMCs. This material consisted of CD4+ T cells from blood, taken at baseline. The source of these receptors is a human donor with classical Hodgkin lymphoma.

The CDR3 DNA sequence: TGTGCCAGTACCGAGCGGGGGGCCTACGAGCAGTACTTC. It translates to CASTERGAYEQYF. The rearrangement uses TRBV19 and TRBJ2-7; 9 bases are shared with TRBD2. V lost 7 bases, J lost 2 bases, and 3 bases stayed unmatched. Per germline, CDR1 LNHDA and CDR2 SQIVND (reference sequence). The CDR3 totals 13 residues. The full variable domain, completed using reference TRBV19 and TRBJ2-7, is DGGITQSPKYLFRKEGQNVTLSCEQNLNHDAMYWYRQDPGQGLRLIYYSQIVNDFQKGDIAEGYSVSREKKESFPLTVTSAQKNPTAFYLCASTERGAYEQYFGPGTRLTVT.

The chain employs TRBV19 and TRBJ2-1; 12 bases align to TRBD1. The trim removed 10 bases at V and 9 bases at J, leaving 10 bases unmatched. This CDR3 is built from 14 residues. Germline lookup yields CDR1 LNHDA and CDR2 SQIVND (reference sequence). The DNA of the CDR3 is TGTGCCACTCGGGGACAGGGGGCGATCGGTGAGCAGTTCTTC. It codes for CATRGQGAIGEQFF.

The chain combines TRBV19 with TRBJ1-2; possibly TRBD1 for D (5 bases). Germline CDR1 and CDR2: LNHDA and SQIVND (reference sequence). V was cut by 2 bases and J by 5 bases, with 12 bases left in between. The CDR3 length is 14 residues. DNA of the CDR3: TGTGCCAGTAGTATACCGGGGGAAGGGTATGGCTACACCTTC. Amino acids: CASSIPGEGYGYTF.

The chain is built from TRBV2 and TRBJ1-2; TRBD1 matches 7 bases. V was clipped by 1 base and J by 4 bases; unmatched bases: 6. The germline V gene has CDR1 SNHLY and CDR2 FYNNEI. This CDR3 region has 15 residues. The CDR3 here is CASSEGTGEVYGYTF. CDR3 nucleotides: TGTGCCAGCAGTGAAGGGACAGGCGAAGTCTATGGCTACACCTTC. The full variable domain, in which reference TRBV2 and TRBJ1-2 provide the parts outside the CDR3, is EPEVTQTPSHQVTQMGQEVILRCVPISNHLYFYWYRQILGQKVEFLVSFYNNEISEKSEIFDDQFSVERPDGSNFTLKIRSTKLEDSAMYFCASSEGTGEVYGYTFGSGTRLTVV.

V gene TRBV7-2 combines with J gene TRBJ2-6; 7 bases line up with TRBD1. Germline V gene lookup returns CDR1 SGHTA and CDR2 FQGNSA. The CDR3 runs 16 residues. The V gene end was trimmed by 0 bases and the J gene end by 4 bases; junction bases not matched to a gene: 3. CDR3 in amino acids: CASSLAGTAGANVLTF. The CDR3 DNA reads as TGTGCCAGCAGCTTAGCCGGGACAGCCGGGGCCAACGTCCTGACTTTC.

This chain connects TRBV11-2 to TRBJ2-7; 7 bases map to TRBD2. This CDR3 is 15 amino acids long. Losses at the gene ends were 5 bases for V and 7 bases for J; bases not matched to a gene: 14. Germline V gene data show CDR1 as SGHAT and CDR2 as FQNNGV. For the CDR3, the DNA is TGTGCCAGCAGCGACGCCCCTATATCTAGCGGTGAGCAGTACTTC. Protein sequence: CASSDAPISSGEQYF.

The rearrangement uses TRBV5-4 and TRBJ1-4, with D hard to call. In germline, CDR1 is SGHNT, CDR2 YYREEE (reference sequence). V lost 2 bases to trimming and J lost 5 bases, with 7 bases between them. CDR3 size: 13 residues. The CDR3 loop reads CASSFQGNEKLFF. The CDR3 DNA follows: TGTGCCAGCAGCTTTCAAGGGAATGAAAAACTGTTTTTT.

This chain links TRBV7-9 with TRBJ1-4, with D uncertain. Germline V gene sequence: CDR1 SEHNR, CDR2 FQNEAQ (reference sequence). Trimming pared 4 bases from V and 4 bases from J, leaving 13 bases between. This CDR3 is 15 amino acids long. The CDR3 is CASSYSPGLNEKLFF. In nucleotides, the CDR3 is TGTGCCAGCAGCTATAGCCCTGGCCTTAATGAAAAACTGTTTTTT. Supplemented by reference TRBV7-9 and TRBJ1-4, the full variable domain reads DTGVSQNPRHKITKRGQNVTFRCDPISEHNRLYWYRQTLGQGPEFLTYFQNEAQLEKSRLLSDRFSAERPKGSFSTLEIQRTEQGDSAMYLCASSYSPGLNEKLFFGSGTQLSVL.

The rearrangement joins TRBV25-1 to TRBJ2-2; D perhaps matches TRBD2 (7 bases). Trimming removed 1 base at V and 4 bases at J, with 16 bases between. Germline CDR1 MGHDK, CDR2 SYGVNS. The length of the CDR3 is 17 residues. In nucleotides, the CDR3 is TGTGCCAGCAGTGAATTGGGGAGGGGGGGCCCCACCGGGGAGCTGTTTTTT. Protein: CASSELGRGGPTGELFF.

The table lists this clone with a few counts. This chain links TRBV11-2 with TRBJ1-4; D is uncertain. The length of the CDR3 is 13 residues. Per germline, CDR1 SGHAT and CDR2 FQNNGV. Between the trimmed V and J ends, which lost 5 bases and 7 bases, there was a span of 11 bases. The CDR3 bases are TGTGCCAGCAGCCCACGCGCTGGTGAAAAACTGTTTTTT. Amino acid sequence: CASSPRAGEKLFF.

This clone turned up a few times. The chain couples TRBV7-2 to TRBJ1-2; TRBD1 is a possible D gene (6 bases). Trimming pared 5 bases from V and 6 bases from J, leaving 16 bases between. Germline-derived CDR1 and CDR2 are SGHTA and FQGNSA. The CDR3 has 14 amino acids. The CDR3 is CASSPNQGSDGYTF. The DNA for the CDR3 is TGTGCCAGCAGCCCGAATCAGGGGTCGGATGGCTACACCTTC.

The chain uses TRBV28 and TRBJ2-7; D uncertain. Germline V gene sequence: CDR1 MDHEN, CDR2 SYDVKM. The ends were cut back, 5 bases at V and 1 base at J, with 12 bases in the middle. The CDR3 contains 14 residues. CDR3 amino acids: CASSHLDRSYEQYF. CDR3 nucleotide sequence: TGTGCCAGCAGTCACTTGGACCGATCCTACGAGCAGTACTTC.

V usage is TRBV19 and J usage is TRBJ1-2; D is uncertain. The CDR3 contains 12 residues. The V gene lost 11 bases and the J gene lost 3 bases, with 13 bases spanning the gap. CDR1 and CDR2 from the germline V gene are LNHDA and SQIVND (reference sequence). The CDR3 DNA follows: TGTGCCTCTAGAGTGGCGGACTATGGCTACACCTTC. Translated: CASRVADYGYTF. Full variable domain (rest looked up from reference TRBV19 and TRBJ1-2): DGGITQSPKYLFRKEGQNVTLSCEQNLNHDAMYWYRQDPGQGLRLIYYSQIVNDFQKGDIAEGYSVSREKKESFPLTVTSAQKNPTAFYLCASRVADYGYTFGSGTRLTVV.

The chain couples TRBV7-3 to TRBJ2-5; TRBD2 is a possible D gene (5 bases). The V gene lost 2 bases and the J gene lost 0 bases, with 7 bases spanning the gap. Germline loops: CDR1 SGHTA, CDR2 FQGTGA. The CDR3 totals 14 residues. CDR3 sequence: CASSLYGNQETQYF. CDR3 sequence (DNA): TGTGCCAGCAGCTTATACGGGAACCAAGAGACCCAGTACTTC.

This sequence joins TRBV11-3 and TRBJ2-2; D call uncertain. The CDR3 spans 11 residues. V lost 1 base and J 8 bases, leaving 2 bases between the germline ends. The germline V gene encodes CDR1 SGHNT and CDR2 YENEEA. The CDR3 loop is CASSLVGELFF. CDR3 nucleotide sequence: TGTGCCAGCAGCTTAGTTGGGGAGCTGTTTTTT.

V usage is TRBV5-5 and J usage is TRBJ1-2; D is unresolved. The V gene lost 2 bases and the J gene lost 8 bases, with 19 bases spanning the gap. This CDR3 has 15 amino acids. CDR1 SGHKS and CDR2 YYEKEE come from the germline V gene (reference sequence). The CDR3 is CASSLTGIQAEGYTF. For the CDR3, the DNA is TGTGCCAGCAGCTTAACCGGGATCCAGGCGGAGGGCTACACCTTC.

Notes on this clone: At one of its ends the junction is not consistent with the germline gene, which may arise from a read error. The sample has other DNA sequences that encode this CDR3 too. The V gene is TRBV10-3, the J gene TRBJ1-1; D is unresolved. The germline V gene encodes CDR1 ENHRY and CDR2 SYGVKD. The CDR3 is 15 amino acids. CDR3 DNA: TGTGCCATCGCTAGGGAAGGTAGGGAGATGACTGAAGCCTTCTTT. It translates to CAIAREGREMTEAFF.

V usage is TRBV7-2 and J usage is TRBJ1-2; 7 positions agree with TRBD1. The CDR3 runs 16 residues. V lost 3 bases, J lost 0 bases, and 7 bases stayed unmatched. In germline, CDR1 is SGHTA, CDR2 FQGNSA. The CDR3 protein is CASSFKPGTANYGYTF. The CDR3 DNA reads TGTGCCAGCAGCTTTAAACCAGGGACAGCTAACTATGGCTACACCTTC.

A few counts support this clone. This rearrangement joins TRBV6-6 to TRBJ1-6; maybe TRBD1 (5 bases). Germline V lookup: CDR1 MNHNY, CDR2 SVGAGI (reference sequence). The V end lost 2 bases, the J end lost 6 bases, and 8 bases lay between the germline ends. The CDR3 sequence is 14 residues long. This CDR3 reads CASSYGGSNSPLHF. In nucleotides, the CDR3 is TGTGCCAGCAGTTACGGGGGGAGTAATTCACCCCTCCACTTT.

The rearrangement joins TRBV6-1 to TRBJ1-2; D perhaps matches TRBD1 (6 bases). CDR1 MNHNS and CDR2 SASEGT come from the germline V gene. This CDR3 comprises 13 residues. The V gene lost 7 bases and the J gene lost 8 bases, with 17 bases spanning the gap. DNA for the CDR3: TGTGCCAGCACCGAGGGGGGGCGATGGGGCTACACCTTC. This translates into CASTEGGRWGYTF.